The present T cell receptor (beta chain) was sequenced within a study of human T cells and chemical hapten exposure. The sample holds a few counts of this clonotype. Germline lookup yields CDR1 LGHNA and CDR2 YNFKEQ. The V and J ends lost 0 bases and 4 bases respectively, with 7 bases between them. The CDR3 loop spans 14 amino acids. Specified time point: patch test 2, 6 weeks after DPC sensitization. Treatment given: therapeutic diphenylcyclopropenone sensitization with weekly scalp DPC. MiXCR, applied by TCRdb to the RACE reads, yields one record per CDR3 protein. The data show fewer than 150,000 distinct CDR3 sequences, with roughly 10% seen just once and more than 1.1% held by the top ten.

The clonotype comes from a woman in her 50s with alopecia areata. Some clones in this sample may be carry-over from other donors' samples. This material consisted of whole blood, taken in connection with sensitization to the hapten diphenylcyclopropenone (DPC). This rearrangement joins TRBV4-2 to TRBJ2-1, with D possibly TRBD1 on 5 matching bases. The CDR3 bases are TGTGCCAGCAGCCAAGATACAGGATACAATGAGCAGTTCTTC. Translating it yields CASSQDTGYNEQFF.